This T cell receptor (beta chain) was retrieved from a study of blood T cell repertoires in COVID-19. Study as a whole: Material from acute and convalescent COVID-19 was sourced from the United States, Italy and Spain. Sources were T cells, B-cell-depleted T cells, or PBMCs; the material itself was cDNA or gDNA.

Clones were sequenced by immunoSEQ multiplex PCR, and TCRdb holds only the in-frame ones, with some missing. The sample lists a few hundred thousand clones; approximately 81% were seen once. The germline gives CDR1 SGHRS, CDR2 YFSETQ. The CDR3 spans 13 residues. Trimming removed 6 bases from V and 5 bases from J, with 13 bases in between. The chain recombines TRBV5-1 with TRBJ2-3; D is uncertain. The clonotype originates from a woman aged 55-69 years who had recovered from COVID-19. The sample was peripheral blood. For the CDR3, the DNA is TGCGCCAGCAAACTCCCTAGGAGAGATACGCAGTATTTT. It specifies CASKLPRRDTQYF. Full variable domain (rest looked up from reference TRBV5-1 and TRBJ2-3): KAGVTQTPRYLIKTRGQQVTLSCSPISGHRSVSWYQQTPGQGLQFLFEYFSETQRNKGNFPGRFSGRQFSNSRSEMNVSTLELGDSALYLCASKLPRRDTQYFGPGTRLTVL.